These 8 T cell receptor beta chains share one sample of origin, sequenced in a study (dated by TCRdb to the mid-2010s). The library was generated by 5' RACE. TCRdb records Illumina MiSeq as the sequencer. The public sequencing data were trimmed at Q25 with fastp and processed into clonotypes with MiXCR by TCRdb, which kept only in-frame beta chains. Each entry merges the rows of one CDR3 protein and shows their most common DNA and genes. The sample contains 45,000 to 55,000 distinct CDR3 sequences, approximately 25% of them found a single time. The ten largest clones represent 3.2% of the sample. The sample comprised tumor-infiltrating naive CD4+ T cells sorted from the breast tumor. The sample's cell subset or site label, decoded: naive CD4+ T cells, CD4+CD45RA+CD25-. The receptors were gathered from a female donor with breast cancer.

To note about this clonotype: This could be a read error, since a much larger clone is one nucleotide away. This chain uses TRBV6-5 with TRBJ1-2, with a possible D match to TRBD1 (6 bases). The V and J ends lost 2 bases and 4 bases respectively, with 17 bases between them. This CDR3 has 16 residues. Per the germline V gene, CDR1 is MNHEY and CDR2 is SVGAGI. The CDR3 nucleotides are TGTGCCAGCAGTTACACTGGGGGGCAGGATAGCTATGGCTACACCTTC. Translated: CASSYTGGQDSYGYTF.

The chain couples TRBV3-1 to TRBJ1-6; 9 bases match TRBD1. V shed 5 bases, J shed 4 bases, and the junction held 6 bases outside the gene matches. The CDR3 extends over 16 amino acids. CDR1 and CDR2 (germline): LGHDT, YNNKEL (reference sequence). CDR3 loop: CASSSRTGEYNSPLHF. In nucleotides, the CDR3 is TGTGCCAGCAGCTCCCGGACAGGGGAATATAATTCACCCCTCCACTTT. Looking up the rest from reference TRBV3-1 and TRBJ1-6 gives the full variable domain: DTAVSQTPKYLVTQMGNDKSIKCEQNLGHDTMYWYKQDSKKFLKIMFSYNNKELIINETVPNRFSPKSPDKAHLNLHINSLELGDSAVYFCASSSRTGEYNSPLHFGNGTRLTVT.

A few counts support this clonotype. For the CDR3, the DNA is TGCGCCAGCAGCCAAGAGACAGGGAGTGATGAAAAACTGTTTTTT. This gives the protein CASSQETGSDEKLFF. The chain joins TRBV4-3 to TRBJ1-4; TRBD1 matches 7 bases. This CDR3 has 15 amino acids. The germline CDR1 and CDR2 sequences are LGHNA and YSLEER. V shed 0 bases and J 6 bases; nucleotides not matched to a gene: 4.

This clonotype was found many times. The V and J genes are TRBV20-1 and TRBJ2-3, with D hard to call. Trimming removed 4 bases from V and 3 bases from J, with 8 bases in between. The CDR3 covers 12 residues. Looked up from germline, CDR1 is DFQATT and CDR2 is SNEGSKA (reference sequence). The CDR3 nucleotides read TGCAGTGCTACCCCTGGGACAGATACGCAGTATTTT. This encodes CSATPGTDTQYF.

The V and J genes are TRBV4-1 and TRBJ2-4; D gene unclear. CDR3 size: 13 residues. V lost 8 bases and J 8 bases, leaving 16 bases between the germline ends. Looked up from germline, CDR1 is MGHRA and CDR2 is YSYEKL. The CDR3 bases are TGCGCCAGCTCCTCGGGCGTCACGGACATTCAGTACTTC. It is translated as CASSSGVTDIQYF.

Details on this clonotype: A read error may explain this, as a much larger clone is one base away. The chain links TRBV20-1 to TRBJ2-3; D gene ambiguous. Germline assignment: CDR1 DFQATT and CDR2 SNEGSKA (reference sequence). The CDR3 is 11 residues long. The CDR3 bases are TGCAGTGCTAGCGGCACAGAGACGCAGTATTTT. This codes for CSASGTETQYF.

In this sample, this clonotype turned up a few times. The J gene is TRBJ1-2, the V gene TRBV9; TRBD1 is a possible D gene (6 bases). Trimming removed 4 bases from V and 10 bases from J, with 11 bases in between. The CDR3 totals 11 residues. Germline V lookup: CDR1 SGDLS, CDR2 YYNGEE. The CDR3 nucleotides are TGTGCCAGCAGCAGGGGGGAGGTCTACACCTTC. It translates to CASSRGEVYTF.

This clonotype was observed a handful of times. The V and J genes are TRBV11-3 and TRBJ1-1, with 8 nucleotides matching TRBD1. Looked up from germline, CDR1 is SGHNT and CDR2 is YENEEA. The CDR3 is made up of 17 amino acids. V shed 2 bases and J 3 bases; nucleotides not matched to a gene: 11. This CDR3 is CASSLRAGGALDTEAFF. The CDR3 DNA is TGTGCCAGCAGCTTACGCGCAGGGGGCGCCTTGGACACTGAAGCTTTCTTT.